The 28 T cell receptor beta chains listed next were all sequenced from one sample in a study of T cells after yellow fever vaccination (dated by TCRdb to 2018 to 2020). The meaning of the sample's treatment or condition label: live attenuated yellow fever vaccine strain. The library was built by means of 5' RACE. The sequencer was an Illumina NovaSeq 6000. In TCRdb, the public reads were trimmed at Q25 with fastp and aligned with MiXCR, with productive beta chains retained. Here each entry gathers all rows of one CDR3 protein and keeps the most common genes and DNA. This sample comprises a few hundred thousand distinct CDR3 sequences, approximately 18% of them detected only once. In total, the top ten clones hold roughly a sixth of the sample. The sequencing used PBMCs, collected before the yellow fever booster vaccination. The receptors stem from a man aged 18 to 35 who received the YFV17D yellow fever vaccine.

This clonotype was seen more than once but under ten times. The rearrangement joins TRBV3-1 to TRBJ2-3, with D tentatively TRBD1 (6 bases). The V gene's germline CDR1 is LGHDT and CDR2 YNNKEL (reference sequence). This CDR3 has 15 residues. V shed 1 base and J shed 6 bases, with 14 bases lying between them. The CDR3 region is CASSQGAGEADTQYF. CDR3 coding DNA: TGTGCCAGCAGCCAAGGGGCAGGGGAAGCGGATACGCAGTATTTT.

The CDR3 protein is CASSRRQGKAFF. The CDR3 DNA sequence: TGTGCCAGCAGCCGGAGACAGGGGAAGGCTTTCTTT. V gene TRBV7-2 combines with J gene TRBJ1-1, with 8 nucleotides matching TRBD1. The CDR3 contains 12 residues. V was pared by 5 bases and J by 11 bases, with 7 bases of the junction left unmatched. CDR1 and CDR2 (germline): SGHTA, FQGNSA.

The V call is TRBV12-3 or TRBV12-4, the J call TRBJ1-5; 7 bases agree with TRBD1. V was pared by 3 bases and J by 5 bases, with 7 bases of the junction left unmatched. CDR3 size: 15 residues. The CDR3 sequence: CASSFGGTVDQPQHF. In nucleotides, the CDR3 is TGTGCCAGCAGTTTTGGGGGGACAGTAGATCAGCCCCAGCATTTT.

In its sample, this clonotype was seen a few times. The V call is TRBV9, the J call TRBJ1-1; tentative D call: TRBD1 (6 bases). From germline, CDR1 is SGDLS and CDR2 YYNGEE. The CDR3 contains 14 residues. The V gene lost 3 bases and the J gene lost 4 bases, with 13 bases spanning the gap. The CDR3 DNA reads TGTGCCAGCAGCGAGGGGGGCAGGGGCACTGAAGCTTTCTTT. It specifies CASSEGGRGTEAFF.

In this sample, this clonotype turned up a few times. The CDR3 loop reads CASSVTEETQYF. In nucleotides, the CDR3 is TGTGCCAGCAGCGTGACGGAAGAGACCCAGTACTTC. The V gene is TRBV9, the J gene TRBJ2-5; no reliable D call. Germline values: CDR1 SGDLS, CDR2 YYNGEE. The V end lost 2 bases, the J end lost 3 bases, and 5 bases lay between the germline ends. CDR3 length equals 12 residues.

The chain carries TRBV2 and TRBJ2-3, with D tentatively TRBD2 (7 bases). The germline gives CDR1 SNHLY, CDR2 FYNNEI. The CDR3 has 13 residues. V shed 8 bases and J shed 5 bases, with 14 bases lying between them. The CDR3 spells CASGGGGIDTQYF. Written as DNA, the CDR3 is TGTGCCAGCGGTGGGGGGGGCATAGATACGCAGTATTTT.

This clonotype was recorded a few times. The rearrangement joins TRBV7-8 to TRBJ2-1; 8 bases match TRBD1. J lost 5 bases, V lost 5 bases, and 5 bases had no gene match. Germline V gene sequence: CDR1 SGHVS, CDR2 FQNEAQ. The CDR3 spans 14 residues. The CDR3 reads CASSPQGANNEQFF. The CDR3 DNA follows: TGTGCCAGCAGCCCCCAGGGGGCGAACAATGAGCAGTTCTTC.

This clonotype was picked up a small number of times. The J gene is TRBJ1-2, the V gene TRBV12-3 or TRBV12-4, with 7 positions matching TRBD1. V gave up 4 bases and J gave up 2 bases; unmatched junction bases: 7. This CDR3 contains 15 residues. CDR3 residues: CASSYSAGGNYGYTF. CDR3 in DNA: TGTGCCAGCAGTTATTCGGCAGGGGGGAACTATGGCTACACCTTC.

The V and J genes are TRBV4-3 and TRBJ2-5; TRBD2 is a possible D gene (6 bases). This CDR3 comprises 16 residues. The V and J ends lost 1 base and 1 base respectively, with 13 bases between them. Germline V gives CDR1 LGHNA, CDR2 YSLEER. The chain's CDR3 is CASSQGARGVQETQYF. The CDR3 nucleotides read TGCGCCAGCAGCCAAGGGGCGCGGGGAGTCCAAGAGACCCAGTACTTC.

This clonotype was picked up a small number of times. This chain uses TRBV7-2 with TRBJ2-1, with D perhaps matching TRBD2 (5 bases). Germline assignment: CDR1 SGHTA and CDR2 FQGNSA. V was trimmed by 7 bases and J by 6 bases, leaving 10 bases between them. This CDR3 is built from 12 residues. The CDR3 DNA sequence: TGTGCCAGCACCAGACTATTCAATGAGCAGTTCTTC. Protein product: CASTRLFNEQFF.

This clonotype was recorded at least ten times. V usage is TRBV7-2 and J usage is TRBJ1-2; D is perhaps TRBD1 (6 bases). This CDR3 spans 13 amino acids. Germline V gene sequence: CDR1 SGHTA, CDR2 FQGNSA. V lost 4 bases and J lost 8, with 14 bases in between. CDR3 residues: CASSSDATGGYTF. In DNA, the CDR3 is TGTGCCAGCAGCTCAGACGCTACAGGGGGCTACACCTTC.

Only a few counts were recorded for this clonotype. The chain couples TRBV27 to TRBJ1-2, with 8 bases identical to TRBD1. The trim removed 10 bases at V and 5 bases at J, leaving 9 bases unmatched. The CDR3 contains 13 residues. Germline loops: CDR1 MNHEY, CDR2 SMNVEV (reference sequence). The CDR3 reads CATKDRETYGYTF. The CDR3 nucleotides read TGTGCCACCAAGGACAGGGAAACTTATGGCTACACCTTC.

CDR3 nucleotides: TGTGCCAGCTCAACGACCCCAGTCGGCACAGATACGCAGTATTTT. It is translated as CASSTTPVGTDTQYF. This chain connects TRBV18 to TRBJ2-3; D not resolved. V was clipped by 5 bases and J by 1 base, with 13 bases between them. Germline assignment: CDR1 KGHSH and CDR2 LQKENI. The CDR3 covers 15 residues. Drawing the rest from reference TRBV18 and TRBJ2-3, the complete variable domain is NAGVMQNPRHLVRRRGQEARLRCSPMKGHSHVYWYRQLPEEGLKFMVYLQKENIIDESGMPKERFSAEFPKEGPSILRIQQVVRGDSAAYFCASSTTPVGTDTQYFGPGTRLTVL.

V gene TRBV6-2 or TRBV6-3 combines with J gene TRBJ1-1, with a weak D call TRBD1 (5 bases). The CDR3 has 16 amino acids. The germline V and J ends were trimmed by 7 bases and 1 base, with 19 bases remaining between them. CDR1 and CDR2 from the germline V gene are MNHEY and SVGEGT. This chain's CDR3 is CASTSGVRSQNTEAFF. For the CDR3, the DNA is TGTGCCAGCACCTCGGGGGTTCGGAGCCAGAACACTGAAGCTTTCTTT.

The J gene is TRBJ2-2, the V gene TRBV5-5, with D possibly matching TRBD2 (5 bases). V lost 5 bases, J lost 9 bases, and 17 bases lay in between. The CDR3 runs 14 residues. From germline, CDR1 is SGHKS and CDR2 YYEKEE (reference sequence). The CDR3 loop is CASRRTEPHRELFF. In DNA form, the CDR3 reads TGTGCCAGCAGGAGGACTGAACCACACCGGGAGCTGTTTTTT.

The genes are TRBV30 and TRBJ1-1; D is unclear. The CDR3 loop spans 13 amino acids. The germline CDR1 and CDR2 sequences are GTSNPN and SVGIG (reference sequence). Between the trimmed V and J ends, which lost 0 bases and 6 bases, there was a span of 11 bases. CDR3 in amino acids: CAWSVATAAEAFF. The CDR3 DNA reads as TGTGCCTGGAGTGTGGCCACAGCGGCTGAAGCTTTCTTT.

This clonotype was seen more than once but under ten times. V and J are TRBV20-1 and TRBJ2-5, with 7 bases lining up with TRBD2. Per the germline V gene, CDR1 is DFQATT and CDR2 is SNEGSKA (reference sequence). The CDR3 covers 13 residues. J lost 4 bases, V lost 3 bases, and 5 bases had no gene match. This chain's CDR3 is CSASGRASETQYF. CDR3 nucleotide sequence: TGCAGTGCTAGTGGGAGGGCCTCAGAGACCCAGTACTTC.

This clonotype was detected only a few times. This rearrangement joins TRBV20-1 to TRBJ1-2; TRBD1 might be the D (6 bases). The ends were cut back, 2 bases at V and 4 bases at J, with 11 bases in the middle. CDR3 length: 13 amino acids. Germline V lookup: CDR1 DFQATT, CDR2 SNEGSKA (reference sequence). The CDR3 reads CSARPGHFYGYTF. CDR3 nucleotides: TGCAGTGCTAGACCGGGACACTTCTATGGCTACACCTTC.

The chain recombines TRBV5-1 with TRBJ1-1; a possible D gene is TRBD1 (5 bases). The V end was cut by 4 bases, the J end by 1 base, with 11 bases between. This CDR3 region has 14 residues. Germline CDR1 and CDR2: SGHRS and YFSETQ. CDR3 DNA sequence: TGCGCCAGCAGCGTCGGGACTCAGAACACTGAAGCTTTCTTT. Its translation is CASSVGTQNTEAFF.

The J gene is TRBJ2-3, the V gene TRBV6-6; TRBD2 aligns across 12 bases. This CDR3 comprises 16 residues. Looked up from germline, CDR1 is MNHNY and CDR2 is SVGAGI (reference sequence). V shed 2 bases and J 3 bases; nucleotides not matched to a gene: 3. The CDR3 DNA follows: TGTGCCAGCAGTTACGCTAGCGGGGGGGCAACAGATACGCAGTATTTT. Protein sequence: CASSYASGGATDTQYF.

This sequence joins TRBV27 and TRBJ1-5; D is ambiguous. CDR1 and CDR2 (germline): MNHEY, SMNVEV (reference sequence). This CDR3 contains 14 residues. The DNA for the CDR3 is TGTGCGTCTGGTCGGGGTGGTTTCAATCAGCCCCAGCATTTT. Protein: CASGRGGFNQPQHF.

V usage is TRBV20-1 and J usage is TRBJ1-1; weak D call: TRBD1 (6 bases). Trimming stripped 3 bases from V and 5 bases from J, with 13 bases between. This CDR3 is built from 13 residues. The germline V gene has CDR1 DFQATT and CDR2 SNEGSKA (reference sequence). The CDR3 DNA reads as TGCAGTGCTAGTACGGGGGCGCGAACTGAAGCTTTCTTT. Its translation: CSASTGARTEAFF.

The V gene is TRBV9, the J gene TRBJ2-7, with 8 bases fitting TRBD1. The CDR3 is 15 residues long. Per germline, CDR1 SGDLS and CDR2 YYNGEE. V dropped 3 bases and J dropped 3; count of bases not matched to a gene: 8. CDR3 in amino acids: CASSAGPGQGYEQYF. The DNA for the CDR3 is TGTGCCAGCAGCGCAGGCCCAGGACAGGGCTACGAGCAGTACTTC.

This clonotype was counted only a few times. CDR3 region: CASSQRGDSNQPQHF. The CDR3 DNA is TGCGCCAGCAGCCAGAGAGGAGATAGCAATCAGCCCCAGCATTTT. The chain has TRBV4-3 and TRBJ1-5; D not certain. CDR3 size: 15 residues. Looked up from germline, CDR1 is LGHNA and CDR2 is YSLEER. The germline V and J ends were trimmed by 3 bases and 0 bases, with 9 bases remaining between them.

There are a few counts of this clonotype. The gene calls are TRBV29-1 and TRBJ2-1; no reliable D call. The CDR3 is made up of 11 amino acids. Germline V CDR1 and CDR2: SQVTM, ANQGSEA. V was shortened by 4 bases and J by 8 bases, with 9 bases between the two germline ends. CDR3 nucleotides: TGCAGCGTTGCCGTCTGGGATGAGCAGTTCTTC. Its protein product is CSVAVWDEQFF.

Written as DNA, the CDR3 is TGTGCCAGCAGCTTAGAAAGTTTGGCGGGTCTTTTTAGCACAGATACGCAGTATTTT. It yields the protein CASSLESLAGLFSTDTQYF. The chain carries TRBV11-2 and TRBJ2-3; D may be TRBD2 (5 bases). V lost 0 bases and J lost 0, with 19 bases in between. The CDR3 extends over 19 amino acids. Looked up from germline, CDR1 is SGHAT and CDR2 is FQNNGV. Variable domain in full (rest from reference TRBV11-2 and TRBJ2-3): EAGVAQSPRYKIIEKRQSVAFWCNPISGHATLYWYQQILGQGPKLLIQFQNNGVVDDSQLPKDRFSAERLKGVDSTLKIQPAKLEDSAVYLCASSLESLAGLFSTDTQYFGPGTRLTVL.

This clonotype was counted a few times. The rearrangement links TRBV20-1 to TRBJ2-1; D might be TRBD1 (6 bases). The CDR3 contains 11 residues. Deletions cut 4 bases from V and 7 bases from J, with 8 bases between. The germline V gene has CDR1 DFQATT and CDR2 SNEGSKA (reference sequence). The CDR3 nucleotides read TGCAGTGCTAAACAGGGAAATGAGCAGTTCTTC. Protein sequence: CSAKQGNEQFF.

This clonotype came up a few times. In DNA, the CDR3 is TGTGCCAGCAGTGAAGACCTTTTCAACACTGAAGCTTTCTTT. It codes for CASSEDLFNTEAFF. The J gene is TRBJ1-1, the V gene TRBV6-1; no reliable D call. Germline V gene lookup returns CDR1 MNHNS and CDR2 SASEGT. The CDR3 runs to 14 residues. With 1 base removed from V and 2 bases from J, the gap between germline ends came to 8 bases.